One and the same sample provided the 8 T cell receptor beta chains below, sequenced in a study of immune characteristics of hereditary and idiopathic chronic pancreatitis. Assay: immunoSEQ multiplex PCR; the TCRdb copy retains only in-frame clones and omits some. The table lists about 2,000 clones, roughly 73% of them singletons. Patients having total pancreatectomy with islet autotransplantation provided the chronic pancreatitis pancreas tissue. Material for sequencing was pancreas tissue with idiopathic chronic pancreatitis. These receptors originate from a human donor with chronic pancreatitis.

This chain links TRBV7-8 with TRBJ1-2; 8 positions agree with TRBD1. The CDR3 covers 14 residues. The V gene end was trimmed by 5 bases and the J gene end by 6 bases; junction bases not matched to a gene: 8. The V gene's germline CDR1 is SGHVS and CDR2 FQNEAQ. The CDR3 nucleotides are TGTGCCAGCAGCAAGCTCGACAGGGGAAATGGCTACACCTTC. Its protein is CASSKLDRGNGYTF.

The V gene is TRBV7-6, the J gene TRBJ2-7; a weak D match, TRBD2 (7 bases). Trimming took 5 bases from V and 3 from J, leaving 14 bases between them. The V gene's germline CDR1 is SGHVS and CDR2 FNYEAQ. The CDR3 runs 14 residues. CDR3 DNA: TGTGCCAGCAGCCCAGGGGAGGGACTCTACGAGCAGTACTTC. It yields the protein CASSPGEGLYEQYF.

Only a few counts were recorded for this clone. The chain couples TRBV10-3 to TRBJ2-1; D possibly uses TRBD1 or TRBD2 (6 bases each). The CDR3 runs 15 residues. Deletions cut 3 bases from V and 6 bases from J, with 15 bases between. The germline V gene has CDR1 ENHRY and CDR2 SYGVKD. CDR3 amino acids: CAISDSGGDINEQFF. CDR3 DNA: TGTGCCATCAGTGACTCCGGAGGGGACATCAATGAGCAGTTCTTC.

This clone occurred a few times. The chain couples TRBV7-6 to TRBJ2-5; TRBD2 agrees at 10 bases. This CDR3 is 19 amino acids long. Germline V gives CDR1 SGHVS, CDR2 FNYEAQ. With 4 bases clipped from V and 5 bases from J, the junction kept 19 bases outside the gene matches. The chain's CDR3 is CASSSFVSGTSVGAETQYF. CDR3 DNA: TGTGCCAGCAGCTCCTTTGTTTCCGGGACTAGCGTAGGAGCGGAGACCCAGTACTTC.

The chain combines TRBV6-5 with TRBJ1-5; no clear D gene. This CDR3 has 13 residues. The germline V gene encodes CDR1 MNHEY and CDR2 SVGAGI. Trimming removed 2 bases from V and 4 bases from J, with 6 bases in between. DNA of the CDR3: TGTGCCAGCAGTTACCGCCGTAATCAGCCCCAGCATTTT. This translates into CASSYRRNQPQHF.

The chain recombines TRBV7-2 with TRBJ2-1; maybe TRBD2 (6 bases). CDR3 size: 14 residues. CDR1 is SGHTA, CDR2 FQGNSA, per germline. V was trimmed by 4 bases and J by 4 bases, leaving 11 bases between them. The CDR3 protein is CASSSRGGYNEQFF. The CDR3 nucleotides read TGTGCCAGCAGCTCCCGTGGGGGGTACAATGAGCAGTTCTTC.

This rearrangement joins TRBV5-6 to TRBJ1-2; TRBD1 is a possible D gene (5 bases). The V and J ends lost 4 bases and 4 bases respectively, with 14 bases between them. Per germline, CDR1 SGHDT and CDR2 YYEEEE. CDR3 size: 14 residues. The CDR3 DNA reads TGTGCCAGCAGCGACCACGGGACCTCCTATGGCTACACCTTC. It codes for CASSDHGTSYGYTF.

The V gene is TRBV3-1 (or the pseudogene TRBV3-2), the J gene TRBJ1-5; D unresolved. Germline assignment: CDR1 LGHDT and CDR2 YNNKEL (reference sequence). V was clipped by 5 bases and J by 5 bases, with 22 bases between them. The CDR3 sequence is 17 residues long. This CDR3 is CASSVGDPIFGHQPQHF. The DNA of the CDR3 is TGTGCCAGCAGCGTAGGCGATCCCATTTTTGGTCATCAGCCCCAGCATTTT.